The 9 T cell receptor beta chains presented below share a single source sample, sequenced in a study of identical twins. TCRdb re-called the 5' RACE reads with MiXCR, one entry per CDR3 protein. In the table there are 350,000 to 400,000 distinct CDR3 sequences, roughly 9% of which are singletons. The sequenced sample consisted of naive T cells sorted from blood. These receptors all come from a woman in her fifties or sixties in good health.

The chain links TRBV5-6 to TRBJ1-1, with D possibly TRBD1 on 5 matching bases. The CDR3 runs 13 residues. The germline gives CDR1 SGHDT, CDR2 YYEEEE. The V gene lost 6 bases and the J gene lost 1 base, with 10 bases spanning the gap. CDR3 sequence (DNA): TGTGCCAGCATGGGAGACAGGAACACTGAAGCTTTCTTT. Its protein is CASMGDRNTEAFF.

This clonotype was seen repeatedly, ten times or more. This sequence joins TRBV21-1 and TRBJ1-4. TRBV21-1 is recorded as a pseudogene. The CDR3 runs 17 residues. In nucleotides, the CDR3 is TGTGCCAGCAGCAAAGGGCCTTCGGGGAAATCTAATGAAAAACTGTTTTTT. This translates into CASSKGPSGKSNEKLFF.

This clonotype was counted a few times. V is TRBV25-1 and J is TRBJ1-1, with D unclear. CDR3 size: 14 residues. Trimming pared 2 bases from V and 4 bases from J, leaving 11 bases between. CDR1 MGHDK and CDR2 SYGVNS come from the germline V gene. CDR3 sequence: CASSERGDATEAFF. The CDR3 coding sequence is TGTGCCAGCAGTGAACGCGGGGATGCCACTGAAGCTTTCTTT.

This clonotype turned up a few times. The chain has TRBV30 and TRBJ2-1; 11 nucleotides agree with TRBD2. This CDR3 region has 15 residues. V was clipped by 2 bases and J by 7 bases; unmatched bases: 7. Germline V lookup: CDR1 GTSNPN, CDR2 SVGIG (reference sequence). In DNA, the CDR3 is TGTGCCTGGAGTCGGGGACTAGCGGAAGGGAATGAGCAGTTCTTC. This encodes CAWSRGLAEGNEQFF.

This clonotype was picked up a small number of times. The chain has TRBV15 and TRBJ2-7; the D gene is possibly TRBD1 (5 bases). CDR3 length: 14 residues. CDR1 and CDR2 from the germline V gene are LNHNV and YYDKDF (reference sequence). The V end was cut by 4 bases, the J end by 1 base, with 11 bases between. CDR3 protein: CATSIGQGSYEQYV. The CDR3 DNA sequence: TGTGCCACCAGCATCGGGCAGGGTTCCTACGAGCAGTACGTC.

This clonotype has ten or more counts. The chain links TRBV2 to TRBJ2-1, with 7 bases matching TRBD1. Germline V lookup: CDR1 SNHLY, CDR2 FYNNEI. V dropped 7 bases and J dropped 2; count of bases not matched to a gene: 5. The CDR3 covers 14 residues. CDR3 nucleotides: TGTGCCAGCAAAGAGGGGGCTACCTACAATGAGCAGTTCTTC. Its protein product is CASKEGATYNEQFF. The full variable domain, in which reference TRBV2 and TRBJ2-1 provide the parts outside the CDR3, is EPEVTQTPSHQVTQMGQEVILRCVPISNHLYFYWYRQILGQKVEFLVSFYNNEISEKSEIFDDQFSVERPDGSNFTLKIRSTKLEDSAMYFCASKEGATYNEQFFGPGTRLTVL.

This clonotype showed up just a few times. The V and J genes are TRBV7-9 and TRBJ2-3, with TRBD2 matching 7 bases. Unmatched junction bases numbered 19, after V lost 4 bases and J lost 6 bases. The CDR3 loop spans 18 amino acids. Germline V lookup: CDR1 SEHNR, CDR2 FQNEAQ (reference sequence). In DNA, the CDR3 is TGTGCCAGCAGCTCCCTCCGGGGGTCCAGCGGGGCGGCCGATACGCAGTATTTT. It is translated as CASSSLRGSSGAADTQYF.

This clonotype was seen a few times. The chain joins TRBV6-5 to TRBJ2-7, with D possibly TRBD1 on 6 matching bases. This CDR3 region has 16 residues. The V gene's germline CDR1 is MNHEY and CDR2 SVGAGI. V was trimmed by 9 bases and J by 3 bases, leaving 24 bases between them. The CDR3 sequence: CASSPLGRTDDYEQYV. The CDR3 nucleotides are TGTGCCAGTAGCCCCTTGGGCCGGACAGATGACTACGAGCAGTACGTC.

The rearrangement links TRBV6-2 or TRBV6-3 to TRBJ2-3, with D hard to call. Trimming left V 10 bases short and J 2 bases short, with 16 bases between. This CDR3 has 14 residues. Germline CDR1 reads MNHEY; CDR2 reads SVGEGT. The CDR3 bases are TGTGCCACCGGCCCGGGCGGATACACAGATACGCAGTATTTT. Translating gives CATGPGGYTDTQYF.